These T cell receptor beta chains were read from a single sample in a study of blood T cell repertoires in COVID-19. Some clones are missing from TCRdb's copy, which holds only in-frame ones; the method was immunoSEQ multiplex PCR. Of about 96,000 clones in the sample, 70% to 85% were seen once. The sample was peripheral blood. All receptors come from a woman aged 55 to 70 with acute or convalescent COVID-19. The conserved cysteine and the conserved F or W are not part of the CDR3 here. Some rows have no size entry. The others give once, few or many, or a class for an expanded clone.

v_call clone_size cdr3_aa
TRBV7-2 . ASSLGQSFPYEQY
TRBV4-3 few ASSQRRAGPRTNEKLF
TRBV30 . AWSVGLAGEKLF
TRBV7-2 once ASSLVSGVTDTQY
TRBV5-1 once ASSPRTGTNTGELF
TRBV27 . ASSLTGEGYT
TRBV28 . ASSLAGGVNEQF
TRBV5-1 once ASSLEFQSSYEQY
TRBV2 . ASSESGGLFYGYT
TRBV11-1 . ASSWQGTEAF
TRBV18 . ASSPLELRDTEAF
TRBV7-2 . ASSLGGGGNEKLF
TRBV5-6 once ASSFWQGTDGYT
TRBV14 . ASSRGQNPTNEKLF
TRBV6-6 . ASSYSQGGNSPLH
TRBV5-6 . ASSSRGRGLEKLF
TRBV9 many ASSVTLGDYGYT
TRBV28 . ASSLRGGVYNEQF
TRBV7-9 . ASSTKRGTGELF
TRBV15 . ATSREDLSQYEQY
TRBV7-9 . ASSSLGTSQETQY
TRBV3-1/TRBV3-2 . ASSQGPGELF
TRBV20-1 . SALRGDGYT
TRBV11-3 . ASSLGTRVDFNEQF
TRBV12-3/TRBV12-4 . ASSFSGGEQY
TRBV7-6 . ASSPGTSGVKETQY
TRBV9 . ASSVAQGWYGYT
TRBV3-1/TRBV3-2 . ASSQAGTGGFLNTEAF
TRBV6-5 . ASRWELAGVREQF
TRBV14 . ASSHIPGNTEAF
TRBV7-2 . ASSLDGTGDGSPLH
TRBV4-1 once ASSQNSYNSPLH
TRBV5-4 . ASSVTGTQETQY
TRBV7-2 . ASSKTSGPLETQY
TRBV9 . ASSERPSDEQF
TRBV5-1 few ASSTGLAGGLSTDTQY
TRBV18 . ASSPDRGSTEAF
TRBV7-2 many ASSSGVGNTIY
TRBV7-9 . ASSSTGQFNYGYT
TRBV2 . ASSEVPTSAGGTQY
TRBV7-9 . ASSPLPRVGGNQPQH
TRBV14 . ASSQDRTGGGSPLH